This is a list of T cell receptor beta chains from one sample in a study of T cell responses to AZD1222 COVID-19 vaccine. Measured with immunoSEQ multiplex PCR; TCRdb has only the in-frame clones, and not every one. Among some 180,000 clones listed, around 90% were seen once. Sequences were derived from peripheral blood, sampled 28 days after the second AZD1222 dose. These TCRs come from an adult who received the AZD1222 COVID-19 vaccine. Both conserved end residues are part of each CDR3. Each record gives: CDR3 protein, CDR3 DNA, V gene, D gene, clone size, J gene. The D gene is left open where the match is weak. Clone size is not always given. Where it is, it says once, few, many or a class for expanded clones.

CAMKREGHYEQYF | TGTGCCATGAAGCGGGAGGGCCACTACGAGCAGTACTTC | TRBV2 | TRBD2 | NA | TRBJ2-7
CASSDWDYSSTDTQYF | TGTGCCAGCAGTGATTGGGATTACTCTAGCACAGATACGCAGTATTTT | TRBV25-1 | NA | once | TRBJ2-3
CASSYSSDQPQHF | TGTGCCAGCAGTTACTCATCTGATCAGCCCCAGCATTTT | TRBV6-5 | NA | once | TRBJ1-5
CASSSSDLAYNEQFF | TGTGCCAGCAGCTCGTCGGACCTAGCCTACAATGAGCAGTTCTTC | TRBV7-9 | NA | NA | TRBJ2-1
CASSGWELVHNEQFF | TGTGCCAGCAGCGGTTGGGAGCTCGTCCACAATGAGCAGTTCTTC | TRBV3-1/TRBV3-2 | NA | NA | TRBJ2-1
CASSSGTGDYNEQFF | TGTGCCAGCAGCTCTGGGACAGGGGACTACAATGAGCAGTTCTTC | TRBV6-5 | TRBD1 | NA | TRBJ2-1
CASSRGGRNSPLHF | TGTGCCAGCAGCCGGGGGGGTAGGAATTCACCCCTCCACTTT | TRBV11-2 | NA | NA | TRBJ1-6
CASSFYREGWETQYF | TGCGCCAGCAGCTTTTACCGGGAGGGGTGGGAGACCCAGTACTTC | TRBV5-1 | TRBD2 | NA | TRBJ2-5
CAISSTASNNSPLHF | TGTGCCATCAGTTCGACTGCTAGTAATAATTCACCCCTCCACTTT | TRBV10-3 | NA | NA | TRBJ1-6
CASSRAQETQYF | TGTGCCAGCAGCCGGGCTCAAGAGACCCAGTACTTC | TRBV5-5 | NA | once | TRBJ2-5
CASRLLAGGAGELFF | TGTGCCAGCAGACTCCTAGCGGGAGGGGCCGGGGAGCTGTTTTTT | TRBV27 | TRBD2 | NA | TRBJ2-2
CASSLRGEGTANYTF | TGCGCCAGCAGCTTGAGAGGGGAAGGGACAGCTAACTACACCTTC | TRBV5-1 | TRBD1 | NA | TRBJ1-2
CASSLIPSTGHYGYTF | TGTGCCAGCAGTTTAATTCCCTCGACAGGCCACTATGGCTACACCTTC | TRBV27 | NA | NA | TRBJ1-2
CATSPGGAGGELFF | TGTGCCACCAGCCCCGGTGGGGCAGGGGGGGAGCTGTTTTTT | TRBV24-1 | NA | NA | TRBJ2-2
CAWSGLAGDLVNEQFF | TGTGCCTGGAGTGGACTAGCGGGAGATTTGGTCAATGAGCAGTTCTTC | TRBV30 | TRBD2 | NA | TRBJ2-1
CASSQQDSYNEQFF | TGTGCCAGCAGCCAACAGGACTCCTACAATGAGCAGTTCTTC | TRBV14 | NA | NA | TRBJ2-1
CASRLAGGQVEQYF | TGTGCCAGCCGTTTAGCGGGGGGGCAGGTAGAGCAGTACTTC | TRBV5-6 | TRBD2 | NA | TRBJ2-7
CASSGRTGNYNEQFF | TGTGCCAGCAGCGGCCGGACAGGAAACTACAATGAGCAGTTCTTC | TRBV5-4 | TRBD1 | NA | TRBJ2-1
CASSLGLAGAYEQYF | TGTGCCAGCAGCTTAGGACTAGCGGGGGCCTACGAGCAGTACTTC | TRBV7-8 | TRBD2 | NA | TRBJ2-7
CASSDTKGGSDEQFF | TGTGCCAGCAGTGATACTAAGGGCGGGAGCGATGAGCAGTTCTTC | TRBV6-4 | TRBD2 | few | TRBJ2-1
CASSLMGAITEAFF | TGTGCCAGCAGTTTAATGGGGGCTATCACTGAAGCTTTCTTT | TRBV28 | NA | NA | TRBJ1-1
CAWEGGRLNTEAFF | TGTGCCTGGGAGGGGGGGAGACTCAACACTGAAGCTTTCTTT | TRBV30 | NA | NA | TRBJ1-1
CASRLDRTNRWNTGELFF | TGTGCAAGTCGCTTGGACAGGACAAACCGCTGGAACACCGGGGAGCTGTTTTTT | TRBV12-2 | NA | NA | TRBJ2-2
CASSPFWAGTGVFYEQYF | TGTGCCAGCAGCCCCTTCTGGGCCGGGACAGGGGTCTTCTACGAGCAGTACTTC | TRBV5-4 | TRBD1 | NA | TRBJ2-7
CASSPFRDRDNEQFF | TGTGCCAGCTCACCGTTCCGGGACAGAGACAATGAGCAGTTCTTC | TRBV18 | TRBD1 | NA | TRBJ2-1